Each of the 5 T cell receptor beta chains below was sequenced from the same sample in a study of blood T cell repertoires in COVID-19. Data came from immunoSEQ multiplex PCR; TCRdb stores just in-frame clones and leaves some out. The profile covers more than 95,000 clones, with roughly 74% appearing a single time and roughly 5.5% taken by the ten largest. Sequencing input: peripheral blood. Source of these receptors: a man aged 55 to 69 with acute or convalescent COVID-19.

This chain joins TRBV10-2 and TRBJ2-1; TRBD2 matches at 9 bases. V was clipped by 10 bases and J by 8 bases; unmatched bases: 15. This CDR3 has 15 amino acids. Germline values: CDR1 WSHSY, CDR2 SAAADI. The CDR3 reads CATSLGTSIIDEQFF. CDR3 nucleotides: TGCGCCACCAGCCTAGGGACTAGCATAATCGATGAGCAGTTCTTC.

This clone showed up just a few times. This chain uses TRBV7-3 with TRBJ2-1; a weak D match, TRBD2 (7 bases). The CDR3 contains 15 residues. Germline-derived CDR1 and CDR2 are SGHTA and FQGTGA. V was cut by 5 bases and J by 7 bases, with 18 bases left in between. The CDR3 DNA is TGTGCCAGCAGCAAAGAATCGGGGGGCTGGAATGAGCAGTTCTTC. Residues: CASSKESGGWNEQFF.

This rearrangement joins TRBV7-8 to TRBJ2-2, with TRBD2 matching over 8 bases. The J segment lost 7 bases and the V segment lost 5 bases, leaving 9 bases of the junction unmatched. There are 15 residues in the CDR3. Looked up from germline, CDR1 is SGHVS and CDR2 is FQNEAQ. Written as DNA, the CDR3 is TGTGCCAGCAGCCTCCCGGGAGGGGGATACGGGGAGCTGTTTTTT. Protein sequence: CASSLPGGGYGELFF.

Here the CDR3 reads CASSLGDTEAFF. The CDR3 DNA is TGTGCCAGCAGCCTCGGAGACACTGAAGCTTTCTTT. The chain has TRBV11-3 and TRBJ1-1; D gene uncertain. Trimming took 5 bases from V and 3 from J, leaving 7 bases between them. Germline CDR1 is SGHNT and CDR2 is YENEEA. CDR3 length: 12 amino acids.

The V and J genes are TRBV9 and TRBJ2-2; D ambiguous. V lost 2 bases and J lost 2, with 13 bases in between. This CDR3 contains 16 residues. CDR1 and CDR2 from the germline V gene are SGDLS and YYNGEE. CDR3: CASSVAMAGNTGELFF. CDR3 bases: TGTGCCAGCAGCGTCGCCATGGCAGGTAACACCGGGGAGCTGTTTTTT.